The clone carrying this TCR beta chain was counted at least ten times. No antigen is known for it. CDR1 and CDR2 from the germline V gene are MNHNS and SASEGT. V was cut by 1 base and J by 7 bases, with 11 bases left in between. The CDR3 is 13 residues long. This entry is derived from a study of T cell repertoires in cytomegalovirus infection. Study-wide background: An indication of both CMV infection and matching HLA type came from public TCR beta signatures.

General study points: Cumulative public TCR beta family frequency identified CMV carriers with the relevant HLA. Dominant in the ex vivo response were TCR beta clonotypes restricted by HLA-C and specific for CMV.

Via MiXCR, TCRdb re-called the reads, giving one row per CDR3 protein. The sample records more than 250,000 distinct CDR3 sequences, just under 25% being singletons. This sequence joins TRBV6-1 and TRBJ2-7; TRBD1 is a possible D gene (5 bases). The sequenced sample was cultured PBMCs, obtained from culture after CMV antigen stimulation. This clonotype was sampled from a human donor in good health (CMV status not recorded). Some clones in this sample may be carry-over from other donors' samples. CDR3 sequence (DNA): TGTGCCAGCAGTGAAGTCAGCAACAGGGAGCAGTACGTC. It codes for CASSEVSNREQYV.